This TCR beta chain emerged from a study of graft-versus-host responses after intestinal transplantation. Study conclusions and caveats: Some GvH clones were seen earlier in gut or blood, suggesting intestinal origin.

The protocol was immunoSEQ multiplex PCR, while the TCRdb copy is restricted to in-frame clones and leaves out a portion. The data hold some 90,000 clones, with 75% to 95% observed a single time. The germline V gene has CDR1 MNHNY and CDR2 SVGAGI (reference sequence). V dropped 0 bases and J dropped 6; count of bases not matched to a gene: 5. The CDR3 runs 15 residues. On this clone itself: Antigen specificity is unknown.

The source material was unstimulated CD8+ T cells sorted from spleen or lymph node cells, sampled before intestinal transplant. The TCR comes from a human donor who received an intestinal transplant. V and J are TRBV6-6 and TRBJ2-1; TRBD1 agrees at 7 bases. CDR3 residues: CASSYSLTGINEQFF. The CDR3 DNA follows: TGTGCCAGCAGTTACTCGCTGACAGGGATCAATGAGCAGTTCTTC.